A single sample is the source of the 18 T cell receptor beta chains below, sequenced in a study of shared clonotypes between healthy human individuals. Some clones are missing from TCRdb's copy, which holds only in-frame ones; the method was immunoSEQ multiplex PCR. This sample has about 2.4 million clones, with roughly 93% found just once. The sample taken for sequencing was naive CD4+ T cells from PBMCs. The subset was: CD45RA+ positively selected. The receptors here all came from a man aged 18 to 29 in good health. Some clones in this sample may be carry-over from other donors' samples.

The genes are TRBV14 and TRBJ1-1; a weak D match, TRBD1 (5 bases). Germline V gene data show CDR1 as SGHDN and CDR2 as FVKESK. CDR3 length: 16 residues. Trimming took off 2 bases at V and 1 base at J, with 14 bases between the two ends. CDR3 loop: CASSQFEGATNTEAFF. The CDR3, as DNA: TGTGCCAGCAGCCAATTCGAAGGGGCGACGAACACTGAAGCTTTCTTT.

The gene calls are TRBV6-5 and TRBJ1-1; no clear D gene. V lost 3 bases to trimming and J lost 10 bases, with 3 bases between them. CDR1 and CDR2 (germline): MNHEY, SVGAGI. This CDR3 contains 9 residues. In nucleotides, the CDR3 is TGTGCCAGCAGTTATGGAGCTTTCTTT. Translated, it gives CASSYGAFF.

In its sample, this clone was seen once. The CDR3 reads CAITRGGQNTEAFF. Written as DNA, the CDR3 is TGTGCCATCACACGAGGGGGACAGAACACTGAAGCTTTCTTT. The rearrangement joins TRBV10-3 to TRBJ1-1; D may be TRBD1 (6 bases). Per germline, CDR1 ENHRY and CDR2 SYGVKD. Trimming removed 7 bases at V and 1 base at J, with 13 bases between. The CDR3 is made up of 14 amino acids.

V usage is TRBV11-2 and J usage is TRBJ1-4; D is unclear. CDR1 is SGHAT, CDR2 FQNNGV, per germline. There are 15 residues in the CDR3. Trimming removed 3 bases from V and 5 bases from J, with 13 bases in between. The CDR3, as DNA: TGTGCCAGCAGCTTCCGGACGGCATACAATGAAAAACTGTTTTTT. It translates to CASSFRTAYNEKLFF.

As to this clone: Different DNA sequences within this sample yield the same CDR3. The chain carries TRBV19 and TRBJ2-2; TRBD1 matches 7 bases. Germline CDR1 is LNHDA and CDR2 is SQIVND (reference sequence). J was trimmed by 5 bases and V by 6 bases; bases with no gene match: 3. CDR3 length: 13 amino acids. CDR3 region: CASSYRGTGELFF. DNA of the CDR3: TGTGCCAGTAGCTACAGGGGAACCGGGGAGCTGTTTTTT.

The J gene is TRBJ2-3, the V gene TRBV14; D may match TRBD1 or TRBD2 (5 bases each). This CDR3 region has 14 residues. V lost 4 bases to trimming and J lost 5 bases, with 13 bases between them. Per germline, CDR1 SGHDN and CDR2 FVKESK. CDR3: CASSRRGTLDTQYF. The CDR3, as DNA: TGTGCCAGCAGCCGCCGGGGCACGTTAGATACGCAGTATTTT.

The V and J genes are TRBV2 and TRBJ2-5; the match to TRBD1 covers 8 bases. Germline V gene sequence: CDR1 SNHLY, CDR2 FYNNEI. The CDR3 sequence is 13 residues long. V shed 1 base, J shed 13 bases, and the junction held 8 bases outside the gene matches. CDR3 protein: CASSEEGATGAYF. As DNA, the CDR3 is TGTGCCAGCAGTGAAGAAGGAGCGACAGGGGCGTACTTC.

This chain connects TRBV6-1 to TRBJ2-1; D unresolved. The V end was cut by 1 base, the J end by 6 bases, with 7 bases between. CDR3 length: 13 residues. The germline V gene encodes CDR1 MNHNS and CDR2 SASEGT. As DNA, the CDR3 is TGTGCCAGCAGTGAAGTATGGGGCAATGAGCAGTTCTTC. Translation gives CASSEVWGNEQFF.

The CDR3 sequence is CASSMDRGTVYEQYF. The CDR3, as DNA: TGTGCCAGCAGCATGGACAGGGGGACGGTCTACGAGCAGTACTTC. The V and J genes are TRBV7-3 and TRBJ2-7; 10 nucleotides agree with TRBD1. Looked up from germline, CDR1 is SGHTA and CDR2 is FQGTGA. CDR3 length equals 15 residues. The V segment lost 5 bases and the J segment 3 bases; nucleotides outside the gene matches: 7.

The rearrangement links TRBV28 to TRBJ1-1, with D possibly being TRBD1 (6 bases). Trimming shortened V by 5 bases and J by 0 bases, and 13 bases separated the two germline ends. The CDR3 totals 15 residues. The germline gives CDR1 MDHEN, CDR2 SYDVKM. The CDR3 sequence: CASSAGGLMNTEAFF. The CDR3 region has the DNA TGTGCCAGCAGTGCCGGGGGCCTCATGAACACTGAAGCTTTCTTT.

The V call is TRBV4-2, the J call TRBJ2-1, with 9 bases fitting TRBD2. This CDR3 region has 16 residues. With 4 bases clipped from V and 3 bases from J, the junction kept 7 bases outside the gene matches. Germline V gene data show CDR1 as LGHNA and CDR2 as YNFKEQ. The CDR3 DNA reads as TGTGCCAGCAGCCCTCGCCTAGCGGGGATCTACAATGAGCAGTTCTTC. It codes for CASSPRLAGIYNEQFF.

The chain couples TRBV18 to TRBJ1-2, with D unresolved. Trimming left V 3 bases short and J 6 bases short, with 17 bases between. Per the germline V gene, CDR1 is KGHSH and CDR2 is LQKENI. This CDR3 has 15 amino acids. CDR3 protein: CASSPVSEGGDGYTF. CDR3 bases: TGTGCCAGCTCACCGGTATCTGAGGGCGGCGATGGCTACACCTTC.

V usage is TRBV28 and J usage is TRBJ1-2, with 7 nucleotides matching TRBD1. Losses at the gene ends were 2 bases for V and 8 bases for J; bases not matched to a gene: 8. Germline V CDR1 and CDR2: MDHEN, SYDVKM. CDR3 size: 14 residues. CDR3 sequence (DNA): TGTGCCAGCAGTTTAACAGGACAGGCTCAGGGCTACACCTTC. Encoded protein: CASSLTGQAQGYTF.

This clone was detected once. The chain recombines TRBV13 with TRBJ2-7; D gene ambiguous. Looked up from germline, CDR1 is PRHDT and CDR2 is FYEKMQ (reference sequence). Trimming took 2 bases from V and 3 from J, leaving 11 bases between them. The CDR3 contains 14 residues. The CDR3 reads CASSLILNFYEQYF. In nucleotides, the CDR3 is TGTGCCAGCAGCTTAATACTGAACTTCTACGAGCAGTACTTC.

The sample holds one count of this clone. The chain is built from TRBV27 and TRBJ2-1; a weak D match, TRBD1 (6 bases). CDR1 is MNHEY, CDR2 SMNVEV, per germline (reference sequence). CDR3 size: 14 residues. Trimming shortened V by 3 bases and J by 8 bases, and 14 bases separated the two germline ends. In DNA, the CDR3 is TGTGCCAGCAGTTTTACAGGGCTTCGTCATGAGCAGTTCTTC. As protein: CASSFTGLRHEQFF.

The V and J genes are TRBV28 and TRBJ2-4; either TRBD1 or TRBD2 may fit D (5 bases each). The CDR3 is made up of 18 amino acids. Trimming left V 5 bases short and J 0 bases short, with 20 bases between. Germline loops: CDR1 MDHEN, CDR2 SYDVKM. CDR3 bases: TGTGCCAGCAGTCTACCTCCGGGGCCTACTCTAGCCAAAAACATTCAGTACTTC. Translation gives CASSLPPGPTLAKNIQYF.

The CDR3 DNA is TGTGCCAGCAGTCACTCTCCGGGGCCCTACGAGCAGTACTTC. Translating it yields CASSHSPGPYEQYF. V is TRBV6-1 and J is TRBJ2-7, with D possibly called TRBD1 or TRBD2 (5 bases each). CDR1 is MNHNS and CDR2 is SASEGT in the germline V gene. V was shortened by 5 bases and J by 2 bases, with 13 bases between the two germline ends. The CDR3 spans 14 residues.

This chain links TRBV7-2 with TRBJ2-4; D uncertain. The CDR3 spans 12 residues. The ends were cut back, 1 base at V and 7 bases at J, with 5 bases in the middle. The V gene's germline CDR1 is SGHTA and CDR2 FQGNSA. The CDR3 sequence is CASSLGLNIQYF. The CDR3 nucleotides are TGTGCCAGCAGCTTAGGGTTGAACATTCAGTACTTC.